A single sample gave rise to the 23 T cell receptor beta chains below, sequenced in a study of T cell clonality in common variable immunodeficiency. TCRdb's copy holds only in-frame clones and misses some; the assay was immunoSEQ multiplex PCR. The record shows some 44,000 clones for this sample, with no singletons present. The sequencing sample was made of peripheral blood mononuclear cells. These receptors all come from a person between 18 and 75 years old in good health.

At least ten counts were recorded for this clone. The read comes to an end 3 residues before the CDR3 does, leaving the germline J gene to fill in the end. The gene calls are TRBV6-1 and TRBJ1-2; maybe TRBD1 (6 bases). Trimming removed 4 bases at V and 7 bases at J, with 13 bases between. This CDR3 contains 13 residues. Per germline, CDR1 MNHNS and CDR2 SASEGT. The CDR3 is CASSGSQGAGYTF. Incomplete CDR3 DNA: TGTGCCAGCAGTGGATCACAGGGAGCTGGC.

This clone was observed many times. The read is 3 residues too short to cover the CDR3 end, so that end is filled in from the germline J gene. This chain joins TRBV30 and TRBJ2-3, with 7 bases that match TRBD2. From germline, CDR1 is GTSNPN and CDR2 SVGIG (reference sequence). Germline trimming cut 5 bases from V and 5 bases from J; bases unmatched to any gene: 13. The length of the CDR3 is 15 residues. CDR3 protein: CAWGEGLAIGDTQYF. Incomplete CDR3 DNA: TGTGCCTGGGGGGAGGGGCTAGCGATAGGAGATACG.

This clone has ten or more counts. The CDR3 is cut off 3 residues early in the read; its end comes from the germline J gene. The V gene is TRBV18, the J gene TRBJ2-5, with D possibly TRBD2 on 6 matching bases. The germline V gene has CDR1 KGHSH and CDR2 LQKENI. The ends were cut back, 3 bases at V and 2 bases at J, with 10 bases in the middle. The length of the CDR3 is 14 residues. Incomplete CDR3 DNA: TGTGCCAGCTCACCGGGACTCCGTCAAGAGACC. Translating it yields CASSPGLRQET. The entire CDR3 protein is CASSPGLRQETQYF. The full variable domain, completed using reference TRBV18 and TRBJ2-5, is NAGVMQNPRHLVRRRGQEARLRCSPMKGHSHVYWYRQLPEEGLKFMVYLQKENIIDESGMPKERFSAEFPKEGPSILRIQQVVRGDSAAYFCASSPGLRQETQYFGPGTRLLVL.

This clone came up many times. Read sequence stops 3 residues before the CDR3 end, and the germline J gene provides the missing end. The J gene is TRBJ2-2, the V gene TRBV19; 7 nucleotides match TRBD1. The CDR3 runs 16 residues. The J segment lost 1 base and the V segment lost 4 bases, leaving 6 bases of the junction unmatched. Germline CDR1 reads LNHDA; CDR2 reads SQIVND (reference sequence). The DNA read from the CDR3 is TGTGCCAGTAGTAAAGGGGCAGGGGGGAACACCGGGGAG. It translates to CASSKGAGGNTGE. In full, the CDR3 is CASSKGAGGNTGELFF.

This clone has at least ten counts. The sequence runs out 3 residues before the end of the CDR3; the remainder is reconstructed from the germline J gene. This chain links TRBV12-3 or TRBV12-4 with TRBJ2-5; D gene unclear. The CDR3 consists of 11 residues. Trimming stripped 2 bases from V and 7 bases from J, with 5 bases between. The sequenced CDR3 bases are TGTGCCAGCAGTTTAAAGGGGACC. Protein sequence: CASSLKGT. The CDR3 reads in full as CASSLKGTQYF.

This clone was seen many times. CDR3 region: CASSESQREFLDEQFF. CDR3 DNA (partial): TGTGCCAGCAGTGAATCACAGCGGGAGTTCTTAGATGAG. The chain uses TRBV6-1 and TRBJ2-1; 8 bases map to TRBD2. Sequencing ends 3 residues short of the CDR3 end; the germline J gene provides the rest. The CDR3 sequence is 16 residues long. The J segment lost 8 bases and the V segment lost 2 bases, leaving 11 bases of the junction unmatched. The V gene's germline CDR1 is MNHNS and CDR2 SASEGT.

The sample holds many counts of this clone. The read terminates 3 residues before the CDR3 end, so the remaining end is supplied by the germline J gene. The V call is TRBV7-9, the J call TRBJ2-1, with 12 bases that match TRBD2. The CDR3 is 15 amino acids. CDR1 and CDR2 from the germline V gene are SEHNR and FQNEAQ (reference sequence). After removal of 3 bases from V and 5 bases from J, the junction contained 2 bases not matched to a gene. The CDR3 region is CASSFLAGGNNEQFF. Partial CDR3 DNA: TGTGCCAGCAGCTTCCTAGCGGGGGGGAACAATGAG.

This clone has a count of ten or more. The read ends 3 residues before the CDR3 terminus; that terminus is restored from the germline J gene. The chain combines TRBV5-1 with TRBJ2-1, with 11 bases identical to TRBD2. The CDR3 is made up of 16 amino acids. Trimming took 2 bases from V and 2 from J; bases not matched to a gene: 3. Germline-derived CDR1 and CDR2 are SGHRS and YFSETQ. CDR3 sequence reads: CASSLNSGGAYNEQFF. The sequenced CDR3 bases are TGCGCCAGCAGCTTAAATAGCGGGGGGGCCTACAATGAG. Using reference TRBV5-1 and TRBJ2-1 for the parts outside the CDR3, the full variable domain is KAGVTQTPRYLIKTRGQQVTLSCSPISGHRSVSWYQQTPGQGLQFLFEYFSETQRNKGNFPGRFSGRQFSNSRSEMNVSTLELGDSALYLCASSLNSGGAYNEQFFGPGTRLTVL.

Remarks on this clone: The CDR3 end is not reached by the read, which stops 3 residues before it; the germline J gene fills it in. The V and J genes are TRBV7-6 and TRBJ2-7; 7 bases are shared with TRBD1. The CDR3 runs to 14 residues. J lost 3 bases, V lost 2 bases, and 4 bases had no gene match. Germline CDR1 is SGHVS and CDR2 is FNYEAQ. CDR3 residues: CASSLTGDSYEQYF. CDR3 DNA, as far as it was read: TGTGCCAGCAGCTTAACCGGGGACAGCTACGAG.

There are many counts of this clone. Sequencing ends 3 residues short of the CDR3 end; the germline J gene provides the rest. This chain connects TRBV5-1 to TRBJ1-4; TRBD1 might be the D (5 bases). The CDR3 is made up of 19 amino acids. V lost 0 bases, J lost 0 bases, and 18 bases lay in between. The germline V gene encodes CDR1 SGHRS and CDR2 YFSETQ. This CDR3 reads CASSLAGGVYFATNEKLFF. The covered CDR3 bases are TGCGCCAGCAGCTTGGCCGGGGGGGTTTATTTTGCAACTAATGAAAAA.

Ten or more counts support this clone. From the germline J gene comes the end of the CDR3, since the read stops 3 residues before it. The gene calls are TRBV30 and TRBJ2-3, with 8 nucleotides matching TRBD1. The CDR3 covers 15 residues. V gave up 3 bases and J gave up 1 base; unmatched junction bases: 6. Germline values: CDR1 GTSNPN, CDR2 SVGIG (reference sequence). The DNA read from the CDR3 is TGTGCCTGGAGCGGCACAGGGGGACGCACAGATACG. Translating it yields CAWSGTGGRTDT. The whole CDR3 region reads CAWSGTGGRTDTQYF.

This clone was counted at least ten times. The observed sequence ends 3 residues before the CDR3 terminus, with the missing tail filled in from the germline J gene. The chain combines TRBV19 with TRBJ2-3; TRBD2 matches at 16 bases. Germline-derived CDR1 and CDR2 are LNHDA and SQIVND (reference sequence). Losses at the gene ends were 4 bases for V and 5 bases for J; bases not matched to a gene: 6. There are 17 residues in the CDR3. The CDR3 protein is CASSRGLAGGPGDTQYF. CDR3 DNA (partial): TGTGCCAGTAGTAGGGGACTAGCGGGGGGGCCTGGAGATACG.

At least ten counts were recorded for this clone. The CDR3 is cut off 3 residues early in the read; its end comes from the germline J gene. This rearrangement joins TRBV7-3 to TRBJ2-7; 11 positions match TRBD2. J gave up 5 bases and V 5 bases, and 8 bases lay outside the gene matches. CDR1 is SGHTA, CDR2 FQGTGA, per germline. The CDR3 is made up of 15 amino acids. CDR3: CASSLAGTSGNEQYF. CDR3 DNA, as far as it was read: TGTGCCAGCAGCCTCGCCGGGACTAGCGGAAACGAG.

This clone showed up many times. The CDR3 goes on 3 residues after the read ends, and that part is filled in from the germline J gene. The genes are TRBV6-2 or TRBV6-3 and TRBJ1-1, with a possible D match to TRBD1 (5 bases). Germline CDR1 MNHEY, CDR2 SVGEGT. Trimming pared 4 bases from V and 0 bases from J, leaving 12 bases between. This CDR3 comprises 15 residues. The CDR3 DNA, read in part, is TGTGCCAGCAGTTCGATCGGACACCTGAACACTGAA. Protein sequence: CASSSIGHLNTE. The entire CDR3 protein reads CASSSIGHLNTEAFF.

This clone was seen at least ten times. The read finishes 3 residues shy of the CDR3 end, and the germline J gene is used to complete it. The chain has TRBV4-2 and TRBJ1-2; the D gene is possibly TRBD1 (5 bases). The CDR3 extends over 15 amino acids. The ends were cut back, 4 bases at V and 0 bases at J, with 12 bases in the middle. In germline, CDR1 is LGHNA, CDR2 YNFKEQ. The CDR3 bases that were read are TGTGCCAGCAGCCTTGGGGGGGAGGCTAACTATGGC. It encodes CASSLGGEANYG. The whole CDR3 reads CASSLGGEANYGYTF.

This clone was seen at least ten times. The sequenced fragment ends 3 residues before the CDR3 boundary, so the rest is inferred from the germline J gene. The chain joins TRBV19 to TRBJ2-1; D might be TRBD2 (6 bases). Germline CDR1 is LNHDA and CDR2 is SQIVND (reference sequence). This CDR3 spans 19 amino acids. Trimming cost V 5 bases and J 7 bases, with 30 bases left between them. The part of the CDR3 DNA that was read is TGTGCCAGTAGTCCTTTCGGAGGTAGCGGCACACGGGCCCAAAATGAG. Amino acids: CASSPFGGSGTRAQNE. The complete CDR3 protein is CASSPFGGSGTRAQNEQFF.

This clone was detected ten times or more. From the germline J gene comes the end of the CDR3, since the read stops 3 residues before it. The chain recombines TRBV18 with TRBJ1-1; D is possibly TRBD1 (6 bases). The CDR3 extends over 17 amino acids. V was cut by 4 bases and J by 6 bases, with 24 bases left in between. Germline assignment: CDR1 KGHSH and CDR2 LQKENI. CDR3 region: CASSLLTLQQGYSEAFF. The CDR3 DNA, read in part, is TGTGCCAGCTCACTACTAACCTTGCAACAGGGCTACTCTGAA. The full variable domain, completed using reference TRBV18 and TRBJ1-1, is NAGVMQNPRHLVRRRGQEARLRCSPMKGHSHVYWYRQLPEEGLKFMVYLQKENIIDESGMPKERFSAEFPKEGPSILRIQQVVRGDSAAYFCASSLLTLQQGYSEAFFGQGTRLTVV.

Worth noting for this clone: Read sequence stops 3 residues before the CDR3 end, and the germline J gene provides the missing end. The gene calls are TRBV6-4 and TRBJ1-2; no definite D call. The CDR3 runs 16 residues. Germline V lookup: CDR1 MRHNA, CDR2 SNTAGT. CDR3 DNA (partial): TGTGCCAGCAGTGACTCAGCGGGAGGGAGCACAGATACC. It codes for CASSDSAGGSTDT. The whole CDR3 sequence is CASSDSAGGSTDTYTF.

In this sample, this clone turned up many times. The read finishes 3 residues shy of the CDR3 end, and the germline J gene is used to complete it. V usage is TRBV20-1 and J usage is TRBJ2-1, with a weak D call TRBD2 (5 bases). CDR3 length: 13 residues. V dropped 4 bases and J dropped 4 bases, with 11 bases sitting between them. CDR1 and CDR2 (germline): DFQATT, SNEGSKA (reference sequence). Partial CDR3 DNA: TGCAGTGCTATACGGGGTGGGTACAATGAG. As protein: CSAIRGGYNE. The complete CDR3 protein is CSAIRGGYNEQFF.

This clone was seen at least ten times. Read coverage stops 3 residues before the CDR3 terminus; the germline J gene supplies the remainder. This chain connects TRBV6-1 to TRBJ1-2, with 10 bases aligning to TRBD1. CDR3 length: 15 amino acids. From germline, CDR1 is MNHNS and CDR2 SASEGT. With 3 bases clipped from V and 1 base from J, the junction kept 2 bases outside the gene matches. The CDR3 protein is CASSERTGGNYGYTF. Partial CDR3 DNA: TGTGCCAGCAGTGAGCGGACAGGGGGTAACTATGGC.

This clone was recorded at least ten times. The CDR3 goes on 3 residues after the read ends, and that part is filled in from the germline J gene. The chain employs TRBV6-2 or TRBV6-3 and TRBJ2-1; 9 bases line up with TRBD2. This CDR3 comprises 16 residues. V gave up 5 bases and J gave up 5 bases; unmatched junction bases: 10. Germline CDR1 reads MNHEY; CDR2 reads SVGEGT. The CDR3 spells CASSKPLAGANNEQFF. The DNA read from the CDR3 is TGTGCCAGCAGTAAACCTTTAGCGGGGGCCAACAATGAG.

This clone came up many times. The read ends 3 residues early relative to the CDR3; the germline J gene fills the gap. The chain employs TRBV6-2 or TRBV6-3 and TRBJ2-1; perhaps TRBD2 as D (5 bases). The CDR3 extends over 15 amino acids. Trimming cost V 0 bases and J 3 bases, with 9 bases left between them. Germline CDR1 MNHEY, CDR2 SVGEGT. The CDR3 sequence is CASSYSNGDYNEQFF. The sequenced part of the CDR3 DNA is TGTGCCAGCAGTTACTCGAACGGGGACTACAATGAG.

There are many counts of this clone. The read terminates 3 residues before the CDR3 end, so the remaining end is supplied by the germline J gene. This rearrangement joins TRBV7-9 to TRBJ1-1; D remains unclear. The V gene's germline CDR1 is SEHNR and CDR2 FQNEAQ (reference sequence). Trimming stripped 3 bases from V and 6 bases from J, with 8 bases between. The CDR3 contains 12 residues. The CDR3 here is CASSFLSSEAFF. The CDR3 DNA, read in part, is TGTGCCAGCAGCTTTCTATCTTCTGAA.